These 20 T cell receptor beta chains share one sample of origin, sequenced in a study of blood T cell repertoires in COVID-19 (TCRdb year 2020). The method was the immunoSEQ multiplex PCR assay. This immuneACCESS table, as held by TCRdb, lists in-frame sequences with V and J called but not all clones. Of the missing ones, under half trace to an unresolved V gene in checked studies; the others have no known cause. Counted in this sample were over 100,000 clones; 70% to 85% of them appeared once. The top ten clones comprise 3.5% to 5.5% of the sample. Sequences were obtained from peripheral blood. The receptors originated from a woman aged 65 to 85 with acute or convalescent COVID-19.

The chain uses TRBV19 and TRBJ1-1; TRBD1 matches 8 bases. There are 13 residues in the CDR3. Per the germline V gene, CDR1 is LNHDA and CDR2 is SQIVND (reference sequence). J gave up 5 bases and V 3 bases, and 2 bases lay outside the gene matches. Here the CDR3 reads CASSITGGTEAFF. In nucleotides, the CDR3 is TGTGCCAGTAGTATCACAGGGGGTACTGAAGCTTTCTTT.

A few counts support this clone. The chain employs TRBV4-3 and TRBJ1-4, with TRBD1 as a possible D gene (5 bases). With 2 bases removed from V and 6 bases from J, the gap between germline ends came to 13 bases. CDR1 is LGHNA and CDR2 is YSLEER in the germline V gene. The length of the CDR3 is 15 residues. In nucleotides, the CDR3 is TGCGCCAGCAGCCAACAGGGAACATCGGATGAAAAACTGTTTTTT. It translates to CASSQQGTSDEKLFF.

V usage is TRBV6-2 or TRBV6-3 and J usage is TRBJ2-2; the D gene is possibly TRBD2 (5 bases). The CDR3 runs to 15 residues. The germline V gene encodes CDR1 MNHEY and CDR2 SVGEGT. Between the trimmed V and J ends, which lost 4 bases and 6 bases, there was a span of 15 bases. The CDR3 loop is CASSLMKGSAGELFF. The CDR3 bases are TGTGCCAGCAGTTTAATGAAAGGGAGCGCCGGGGAGCTGTTTTTT.

The rearrangement uses TRBV2 and TRBJ1-5; TRBD1 matches at 7 bases. This CDR3 has 16 amino acids. Germline V gives CDR1 SNHLY, CDR2 FYNNEI. J was trimmed by 3 bases and V by 4 bases; bases with no gene match: 9. The CDR3 DNA follows: TGTGCCAGCAGTGGAGGAGGGACAGCTAACAATCAGCCCCAGCATTTT. Its translation is CASSGGGTANNQPQHF.

The chain links TRBV7-2 to TRBJ2-1; no reliable D call. CDR3 length equals 11 residues. The V end lost 2 bases, the J end lost 10 bases, and 6 bases lay between the germline ends. The germline V gene encodes CDR1 SGHTA and CDR2 FQGNSA. CDR3 bases: TGTGCCAGCAGCTTATCGCGCGAGCAGTTCTTC. Protein: CASSLSREQFF. Full variable domain (outside the CDR3, taken from reference TRBV7-2 and TRBJ2-1): GAGVSQSPSNKVTEKGKDVELRCDPISGHTALYWYRQSLGQGLEFLIYFQGNSAPDKSGLPSDRFSAERTGGSVSTLTIQRTQQEDSAVYLCASSLSREQFFGPGTRLTVL.

The chain links TRBV5-8 to TRBJ1-1; D is unresolved. The CDR3 length is 12 residues. Germline CDR1 and CDR2: SGHTS and YDEGEE. Trimming removed 5 bases from V and 4 bases from J, with 9 bases in between. CDR3 in DNA: TGTGCCAGCAGTCGCGCGGGCACTGAAGCTTTCTTT. Its translation is CASSRAGTEAFF.

V gene TRBV2 combines with J gene TRBJ1-1; no definite D call. The germline CDR1 and CDR2 sequences are SNHLY and FYNNEI. This CDR3 has 14 residues. V shed 5 bases and J shed 0 bases, with 10 bases lying between them. The CDR3 coding sequence is TGTGCCAGCAGTCCAACAGTCATGAACACTGAAGCTTTCTTT. This encodes CASSPTVMNTEAFF.

V is TRBV6-6 and J is TRBJ1-2, with 8 bases matching TRBD1. The CDR3 consists of 14 residues. Germline V gene sequence: CDR1 MNHNY, CDR2 SVGAGI (reference sequence). The V and J ends lost 4 bases and 4 bases, in that order; junction bases with no gene match: 5. In DNA, the CDR3 is TGTGCCAGCAGTTCGAGGACAGGGCCCTATGGCTACACCTTC. It specifies CASSSRTGPYGYTF.

The chain couples TRBV5-6 to TRBJ2-2; 10 bases map to TRBD1. This CDR3 region has 15 residues. The germline V gene has CDR1 SGHDT and CDR2 YYEEEE. V lost 4 bases to trimming and J lost 6 bases; unmatched junction nucleotides: 6. As DNA, the CDR3 is TGTGCCAGCAGCCCGGGACAGGGGTACCCCGGGGAGCTGTTTTTT. This encodes CASSPGQGYPGELFF.

V usage is TRBV7-2 and J usage is TRBJ1-4; 7 positions match TRBD1. Per germline, CDR1 SGHTA and CDR2 FQGNSA. Trimming cost V 3 bases and J 6 bases; bases outside gene matches: 7. The CDR3 covers 15 residues. CDR3 amino acids: CASSLNKQGYEKLFF. The CDR3 coding sequence is TGTGCCAGCAGCTTGAACAAACAGGGGTATGAAAAACTGTTTTTT.

This clone was seen only a few times. This chain uses TRBV6-2 or TRBV6-3 with TRBJ1-5; TRBD1 aligns across 7 bases. Germline V gives CDR1 MNHEY, CDR2 SVGEGT. J was trimmed by 1 base and V by 5 bases; bases with no gene match: 5. The CDR3 length is 15 residues. Here the CDR3 DNA reads TGTGCCAGCAGTCGACAGGGTGGCAGCAATCAGCCCCAGCATTTT. Protein sequence: CASSRQGGSNQPQHF.

V and J are TRBV3-1 (or the pseudogene TRBV3-2) and TRBJ1-2, with TRBD1 identical over 12 bases. With 4 bases clipped from V and 6 bases from J, the junction kept 6 bases outside the gene matches. The CDR3 runs to 15 residues. The germline V gene encodes CDR1 LGHDT and CDR2 YNNKEL (reference sequence). The CDR3 region has the DNA TGTGCCAGCAGCCCTGGGACAGGGGGCATTAATGGCTACACCTTC. Translation gives CASSPGTGGINGYTF.

V gene TRBV18 combines with J gene TRBJ2-5, with 7 bases that match TRBD1. CDR3 size: 13 residues. Germline V gene sequence: CDR1 KGHSH, CDR2 LQKENI. J gave up 2 bases and V 7 bases, and 4 bases lay outside the gene matches. CDR3 bases: TGTGCCAGCTACCGGGACAGACAAGAGACCCAGTACTTC. This codes for CASYRDRQETQYF.

The chain employs TRBV10-2 and TRBJ2-1; 8 nucleotides agree with TRBD1. The CDR3 is 17 amino acids. V shed 3 bases and J 2 bases; nucleotides not matched to a gene: 9. The V gene's germline CDR1 is WSHSY and CDR2 SAAADI. The DNA of the CDR3 is TGCGCCAGCAGTGACCGGGCAGGGGGCCTAACCTACAATGAGCAGTTCTTC. Its protein is CASSDRAGGLTYNEQFF.

This chain links TRBV29-1 with TRBJ1-2; D remains ambiguous. The CDR3 is 13 residues long. V shed 2 bases and J shed 2 bases, with 9 bases lying between them. The germline gives CDR1 SQVTM, CDR2 ANQGSEA. This CDR3 reads CSVESGGNYGYTF. The CDR3 DNA sequence: TGCAGCGTTGAATCGGGAGGGAACTATGGCTACACCTTC.

The rearrangement joins TRBV9 to TRBJ1-1; 7 bases agree with TRBD1. V gave up 4 bases and J gave up 6 bases; unmatched junction bases: 9. Germline V lookup: CDR1 SGDLS, CDR2 YYNGEE. CDR3 length: 14 amino acids. The CDR3 region is CASSSLTGRSEAFF. The DNA for the CDR3 is TGTGCCAGCAGCTCCCTGACAGGGAGGTCTGAAGCTTTCTTT.

The J gene is TRBJ1-2, the V gene TRBV2; the match to TRBD1 covers 9 bases. The CDR3 consists of 12 residues. Losses at the gene ends were 6 bases for V and 8 bases for J; bases not matched to a gene: 4. Per germline, CDR1 SNHLY and CDR2 FYNNEI. This CDR3 reads CASSLGTGGYTF. The DNA of the CDR3 is TGTGCCAGCAGCCTCGGGACAGGGGGCTACACCTTC.

V gene TRBV5-1 combines with J gene TRBJ1-4, with 11 bases identical to TRBD1. The CDR3 contains 16 residues. The germline CDR1 and CDR2 sequences are SGHRS and YFSETQ. The V gene end was trimmed by 5 bases and the J gene end by 4 bases; junction bases not matched to a gene: 7. The CDR3 spells CASSYTGTGGNEKLFF. CDR3 DNA: TGCGCCAGCAGTTATACCGGGACAGGGGGTAATGAAAAACTGTTTTTT.

This sequence joins TRBV7-2 and TRBJ1-5; D remains unclear. This CDR3 contains 12 residues. V dropped 5 bases and J dropped 3 bases, with 5 bases sitting between them. CDR1 is SGHTA, CDR2 FQGNSA, per germline. The CDR3 coding sequence is TGTGCCAGCAGCCCCAACAATCAGCCCCAGCATTTT. Translated, it gives CASSPNNQPQHF.

With respect to this clone: Other DNA sequences from this sample encode an identical CDR3 as well. The chain carries TRBV18 and TRBJ1-2, with 9 bases fitting TRBD1. The germline gives CDR1 KGHSH, CDR2 LQKENI. This CDR3 region has 15 residues. J was trimmed by 4 bases and V by 3 bases; bases with no gene match: 6. The CDR3: CASSPPGTGSYGYTF. The CDR3 bases are TGTGCCAGCTCACCCCCCGGGACAGGGTCCTATGGCTACACCTTC.